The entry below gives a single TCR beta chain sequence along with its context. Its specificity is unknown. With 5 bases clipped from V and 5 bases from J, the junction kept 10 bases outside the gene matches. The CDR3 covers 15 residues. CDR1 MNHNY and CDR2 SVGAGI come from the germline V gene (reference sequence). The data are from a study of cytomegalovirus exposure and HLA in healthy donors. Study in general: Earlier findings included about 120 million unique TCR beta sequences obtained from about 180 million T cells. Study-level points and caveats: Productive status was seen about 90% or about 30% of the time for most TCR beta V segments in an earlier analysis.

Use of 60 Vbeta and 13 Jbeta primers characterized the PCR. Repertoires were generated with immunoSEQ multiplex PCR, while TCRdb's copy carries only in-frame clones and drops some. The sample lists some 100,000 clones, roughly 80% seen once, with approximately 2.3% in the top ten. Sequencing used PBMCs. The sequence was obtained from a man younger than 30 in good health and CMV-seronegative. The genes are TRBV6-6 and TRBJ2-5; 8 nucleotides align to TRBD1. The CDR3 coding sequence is TGTGCCAGCAGTGACCAGGGGGCGCCCCGGGAGACCCAGTACTTC. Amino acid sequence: CASSDQGAPRETQYF.